This TCR beta chain was sequenced for a study of T cell responses to AZD1222 COVID-19 vaccine. The method was immunoSEQ multiplex PCR; TCRdb's version includes in-frame clones alone and lacks a portion of them. The sample gives fewer than 110,000 clones, about 92% of which show up once; about 5% is in the top ten. CDR3 length equals 16 residues. Germline trimming cut 4 bases from V and 9 bases from J; bases unmatched to any gene: 12. From germline, CDR1 is SGHRS and CDR2 YFSETQ. This clonotype originated in an adult in good health. The chain links TRBV5-1 to TRBJ1-6; 8 bases are shared with TRBD1. The specimen comprised peripheral blood, sampled on day 0 of AZD1222 vaccination. The CDR3 sequence is CASSAQGALGISPLHF. The CDR3, as DNA: TGCGCCAGCAGCGCCCAGGGGGCGCTTGGTATTTCACCCCTCCACTTT. The variable domain in full, completed from reference TRBV5-1 and TRBJ1-6, reads KAGVTQTPRYLIKTRGQQVTLSCSPISGHRSVSWYQQTPGQGLQFLFEYFSETQRNKGNFPGRFSGRQFSNSRSEMNVSTLELGDSALYLCASSAQGALGISPLHFGNGTRLTVT.